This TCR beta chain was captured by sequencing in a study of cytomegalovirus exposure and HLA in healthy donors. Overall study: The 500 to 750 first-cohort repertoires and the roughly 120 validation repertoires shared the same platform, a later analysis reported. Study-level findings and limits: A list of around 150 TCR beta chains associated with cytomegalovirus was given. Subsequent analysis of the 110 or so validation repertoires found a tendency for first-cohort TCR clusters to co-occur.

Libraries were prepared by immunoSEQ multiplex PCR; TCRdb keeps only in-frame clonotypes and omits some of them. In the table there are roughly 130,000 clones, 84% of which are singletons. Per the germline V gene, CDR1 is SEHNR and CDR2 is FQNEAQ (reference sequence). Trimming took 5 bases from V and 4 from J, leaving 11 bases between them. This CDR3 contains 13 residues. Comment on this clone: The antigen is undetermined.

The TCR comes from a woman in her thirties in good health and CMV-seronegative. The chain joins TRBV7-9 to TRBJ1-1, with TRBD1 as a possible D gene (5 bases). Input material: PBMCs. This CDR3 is CASSRPGVTEAFF. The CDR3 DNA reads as TGTGCCAGCAGCCGGCCGGGGGTCACTGAAGCTTTCTTT.